This T cell receptor (beta chain) was retrieved from a study of cytomegalovirus exposure and HLA in healthy donors. General study findings and limits: The finding came from a later analysis; first-cohort TCR clusters tended to co-occur in the 110 or so validation repertoires.

The assay was immunoSEQ multiplex PCR, and TCRdb's table has in-frame clones only and misses some. This repertoire shows about 78,000 clones, about 95% found once; its top ten account for roughly 1.6%. Of note for this clone: Its antigen remains unidentified.

This receptor was taken from a man aged 18 to 35 in good health and CMV-seropositive. Material: PBMCs.

CDR3 nucleotide sequence: TGTGCCAGTAGCCGGAACAGGGGTGACGAGCAGTACTTC. Amino acids: CASSRNRGDEQYF. The chain uses TRBV19 and TRBJ2-7, with TRBD1 matching 7 bases. V lost 6 bases to trimming and J lost 5 bases; unmatched junction nucleotides: 7. The CDR3 loop spans 13 amino acids. Germline CDR1 LNHDA, CDR2 SQIVND (reference sequence).